The entry below describes one T cell receptor (beta chain). The antigen is unknown. Germline CDR1 reads MDHEN; CDR2 reads SYDVKM. V was pared by 7 bases and J by 0 bases, with 8 bases of the junction left unmatched. The CDR3 length is 17 residues. Combining a sample-barcoded 5' primer with a J-beta primer mix, a second PCR ran for 7 to 11 cycles. All cDNA molecules were each tagged by a template-switch adaptor with 12 random nucleotides. TCRdb passed the 5' RACE reads through MiXCR, listing each CDR3 protein once. The sample yields 350,000 to 450,000 distinct CDR3 sequences, 45% to 65% seen once. This record belongs to a study of blood T cells in healthy people across ages. Whole-study findings and limits: Whereas aged donors had fewer naive CD4+ cells, long-lived donors had more of them and higher diversity. While age rose, TCR beta diversity per million T cells dropped in a roughly linear way.

The source is a man aged 60-69 years in good health. Sequenced sample: blood. The genes are TRBV28 and TRBJ2-6; 8 nucleotides match TRBD2. CDR3 sequence (DNA): TGTGCCAGCAATTCCGGGGGGGTTAACTCTGGGGCCAACGTCCTGACTTTC. Protein sequence: CASNSGGVNSGANVLTF. The full variable domain, completed using reference TRBV28 and TRBJ2-6, is DVKVTQSSRYLVKRTGEKVFLECVQDMDHENMFWYRQDPGLGLRLIYFSYDVKMKEKGDIPEGYSVSREKKERFSLILESASTNQTSMYLCASNSGGVNSGANVLTFGAGSRLTVL.